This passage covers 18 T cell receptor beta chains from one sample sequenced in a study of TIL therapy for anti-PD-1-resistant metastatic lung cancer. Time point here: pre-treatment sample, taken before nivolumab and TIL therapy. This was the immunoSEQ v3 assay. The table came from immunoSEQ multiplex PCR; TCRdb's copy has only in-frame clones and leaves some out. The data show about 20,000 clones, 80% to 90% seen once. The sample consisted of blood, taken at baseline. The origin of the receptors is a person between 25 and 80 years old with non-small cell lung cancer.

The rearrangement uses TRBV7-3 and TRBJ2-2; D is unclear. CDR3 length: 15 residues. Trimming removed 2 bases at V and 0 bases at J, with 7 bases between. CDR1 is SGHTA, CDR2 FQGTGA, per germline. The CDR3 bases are TGTGCCAGCAGCTTATCTAGGCCGAACACCGGGGAGCTGTTTTTT. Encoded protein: CASSLSRPNTGELFF.

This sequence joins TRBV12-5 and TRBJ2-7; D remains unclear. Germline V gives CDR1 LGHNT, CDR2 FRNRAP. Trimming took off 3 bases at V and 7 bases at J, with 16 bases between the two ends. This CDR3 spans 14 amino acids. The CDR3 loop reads CASGLSISPSEQYF. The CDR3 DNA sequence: TGTGCTAGTGGTTTATCCATTTCCCCCAGTGAGCAGTACTTC.

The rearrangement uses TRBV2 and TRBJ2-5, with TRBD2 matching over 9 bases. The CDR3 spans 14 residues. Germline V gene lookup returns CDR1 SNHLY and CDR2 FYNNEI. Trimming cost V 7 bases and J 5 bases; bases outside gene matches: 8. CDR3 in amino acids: CASIKAGGFETQYF. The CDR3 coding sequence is TGTGCCAGCATCAAAGCGGGGGGATTTGAGACCCAGTACTTC.

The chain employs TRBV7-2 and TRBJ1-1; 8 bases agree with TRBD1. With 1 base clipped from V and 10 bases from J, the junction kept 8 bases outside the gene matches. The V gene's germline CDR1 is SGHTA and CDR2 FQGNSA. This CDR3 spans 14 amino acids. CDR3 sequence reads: CASSLVGQARAAFF. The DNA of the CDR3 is TGTGCCAGCAGCTTAGTGGGACAGGCGAGGGCAGCTTTCTTT.

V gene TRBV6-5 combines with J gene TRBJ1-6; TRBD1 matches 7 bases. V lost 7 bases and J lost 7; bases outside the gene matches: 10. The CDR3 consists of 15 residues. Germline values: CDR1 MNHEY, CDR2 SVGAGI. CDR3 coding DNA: TGTGCCAGCAAACCACCGGGACAGCTAAATTCACCCCTCCACTTT. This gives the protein CASKPPGQLNSPLHF.

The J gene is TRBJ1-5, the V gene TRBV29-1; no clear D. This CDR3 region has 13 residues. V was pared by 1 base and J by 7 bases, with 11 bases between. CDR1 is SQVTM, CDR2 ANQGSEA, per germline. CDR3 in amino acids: CSVEVGPAQPQHF. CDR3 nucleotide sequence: TGCAGCGTTGAAGTAGGGCCTGCGCAGCCCCAGCATTTT.

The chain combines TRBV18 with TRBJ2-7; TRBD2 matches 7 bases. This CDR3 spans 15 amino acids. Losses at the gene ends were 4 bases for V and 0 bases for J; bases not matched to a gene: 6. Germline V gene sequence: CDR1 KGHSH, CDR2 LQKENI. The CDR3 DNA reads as TGTGCCAGCTCACAGACTAGCCTTAGCTCCTACGAGCAGTACTTC. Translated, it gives CASSQTSLSSYEQYF.

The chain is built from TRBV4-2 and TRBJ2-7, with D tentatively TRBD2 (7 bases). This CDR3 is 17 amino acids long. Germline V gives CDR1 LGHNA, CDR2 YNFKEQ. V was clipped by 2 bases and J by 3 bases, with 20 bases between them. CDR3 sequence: CASSQNLRGRGIYEQYF. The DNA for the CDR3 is TGTGCCAGCAGCCAAAACCTACGGGGGAGGGGGATCTACGAGCAGTACTTC.

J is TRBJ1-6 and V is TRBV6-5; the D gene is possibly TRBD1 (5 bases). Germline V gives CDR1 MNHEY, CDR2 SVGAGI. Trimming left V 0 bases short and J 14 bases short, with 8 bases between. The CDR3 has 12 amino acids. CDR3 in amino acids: CASSYSGGALHF. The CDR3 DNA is TGTGCCAGCAGTTACTCTGGGGGGGCCCTCCACTTT.

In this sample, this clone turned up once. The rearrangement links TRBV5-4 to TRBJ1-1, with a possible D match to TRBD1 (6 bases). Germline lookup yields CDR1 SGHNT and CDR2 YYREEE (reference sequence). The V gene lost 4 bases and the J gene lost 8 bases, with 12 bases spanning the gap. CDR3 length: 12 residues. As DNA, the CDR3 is TGTGCCAGCAGCCCAGGACAGTCAGAAGCTTTCTTT. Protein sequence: CASSPGQSEAFF.

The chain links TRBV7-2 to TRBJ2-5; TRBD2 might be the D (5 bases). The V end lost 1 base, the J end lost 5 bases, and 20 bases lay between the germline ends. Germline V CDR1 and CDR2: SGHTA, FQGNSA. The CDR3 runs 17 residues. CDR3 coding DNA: TGTGCCAGCAGCTTAGTGGGAAGCGGTCGGAGGCGGGAGACCCAGTACTTC. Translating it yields CASSLVGSGRRRETQYF. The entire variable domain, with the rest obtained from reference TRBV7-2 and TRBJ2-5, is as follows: GAGVSQSPSNKVTEKGKDVELRCDPISGHTALYWYRQSLGQGLEFLIYFQGNSAPDKSGLPSDRFSAERTGGSVSTLTIQRTQQEDSAVYLCASSLVGSGRRRETQYFGPGTRLLVL.

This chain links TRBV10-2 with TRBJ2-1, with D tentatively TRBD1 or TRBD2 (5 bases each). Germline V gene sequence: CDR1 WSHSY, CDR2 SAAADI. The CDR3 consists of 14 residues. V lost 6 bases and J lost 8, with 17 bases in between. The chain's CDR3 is CASRYGGTAYEQFF. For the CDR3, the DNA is TGCGCCAGCAGATATGGGGGAACGGCCTATGAGCAGTTCTTC.

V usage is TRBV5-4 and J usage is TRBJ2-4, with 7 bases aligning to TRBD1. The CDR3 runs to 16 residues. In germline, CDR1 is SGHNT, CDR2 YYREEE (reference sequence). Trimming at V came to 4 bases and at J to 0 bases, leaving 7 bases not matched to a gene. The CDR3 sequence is CASSTRDRVAKNIQYF. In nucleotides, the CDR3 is TGTGCCAGCAGCACCCGGGACAGAGTAGCCAAAAACATTCAGTACTTC.

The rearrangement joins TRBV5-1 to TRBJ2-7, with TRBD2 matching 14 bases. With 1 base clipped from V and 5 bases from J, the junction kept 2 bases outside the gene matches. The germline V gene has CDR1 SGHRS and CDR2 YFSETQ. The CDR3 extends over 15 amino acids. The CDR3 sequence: CASSLRGLAGDEQYF. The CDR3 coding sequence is TGCGCCAGCAGCTTGCGGGGACTAGCGGGAGACGAGCAGTACTTC.

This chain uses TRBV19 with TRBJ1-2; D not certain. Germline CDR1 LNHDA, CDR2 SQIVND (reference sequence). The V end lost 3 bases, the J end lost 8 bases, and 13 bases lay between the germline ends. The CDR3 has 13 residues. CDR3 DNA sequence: TGTGCCAGTAGTATGGAGAGGGAGTTGGGCTACACCTTC. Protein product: CASSMERELGYTF.

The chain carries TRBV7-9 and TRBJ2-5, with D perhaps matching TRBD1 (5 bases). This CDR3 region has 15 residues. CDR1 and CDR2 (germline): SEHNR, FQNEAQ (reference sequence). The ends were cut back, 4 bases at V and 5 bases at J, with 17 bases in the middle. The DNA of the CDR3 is TGTGCCAGCAGCTCCTCCCTAGGGGTCGGGGAGACCCAGTACTTC. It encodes CASSSSLGVGETQYF.

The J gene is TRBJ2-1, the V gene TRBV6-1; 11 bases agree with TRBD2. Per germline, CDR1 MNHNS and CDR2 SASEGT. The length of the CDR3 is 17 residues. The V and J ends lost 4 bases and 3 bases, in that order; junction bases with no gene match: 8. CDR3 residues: CASSVLAGAIYYNEQFF. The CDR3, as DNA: TGTGCCAGCAGTGTACTAGCGGGGGCGATCTACTACAATGAGCAGTTCTTC.

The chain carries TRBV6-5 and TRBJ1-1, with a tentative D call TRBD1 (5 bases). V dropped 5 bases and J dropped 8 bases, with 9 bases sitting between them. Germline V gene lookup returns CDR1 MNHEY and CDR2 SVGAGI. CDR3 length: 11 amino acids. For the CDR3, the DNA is TGTGCCAGCAGTCAGGGTTTGGAAGCTTTCTTT. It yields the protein CASSQGLEAFF.